This TCR beta chain came from a study of T-cell memory formation after mild COVID-19 (dated by TCRdb to the early 2020s). The study in broad terms: Most TCR sequence clusters were specific to one of the two donors. In two donors, T-cell clones that expanded and contracted after mild COVID-19 were followed by sequencing TCRalpha and TCRbeta repertoires longitudinally. Two young, previously healthy adult volunteers made up the cohort, one male and one female.

The paper's findings and limits, for the study overall: The detection of some responding clones in pre-infection memory suggests that pre-existing cross-reactive memory T cells joined the SARS-CoV-2 response. Contracting CD4+ clones were located mainly in the CM and EM memory subsets, whereas CD8+ clones were found to be enriched in EMRA. From day 15 to 85, contracting clones showed balanced CD4/CD8 phenotypes, whereas a second wave of clones that expanded from day 15 to 37 leaned towards CD4+. The second-wave clones that peaked on day 37 were not confirmed to be SARS-CoV-2 specific. Only a couple of mild cases were covered by the study, and larger cohorts that include severe cases with pre-infection samples were considered necessary.

Ficoll-Paque density gradient centrifugation was used to isolate PBMCs. The reads were generated on an Illumina NovaSeq 6000. TCRalpha and TCRbeta cDNA libraries were constructed by 5'RACE with constant-segment primers, with sample barcodes and unique molecular identifiers being introduced. Trizol reagent was used to extract RNA from every sample. Library amplification was performed in two PCR steps, and a second sample barcode and Illumina TruSeq adapters were introduced in the second step. The libraries were sequenced on an Illumina NovaSeq using 2 x 150 bp paired-end reads. The authors processed their data as follows. Reads were demultiplexed and collapsed into UMI-guided consensus sequences with migec v1.2.7. Using mixcr v2.1.11, the UMI consensuses were aligned to TRA and TRB V and J templates and assembled into clonotypes. A clonotype was counted as expanded or contracted only if both edgeR and NoisET called the change significant, with noise models trained on biological replicates. For edgeR calls, the cutoffs were a false discovery rate-adjusted p below 0.01 and a log2 fold-change threshold of 1. As an exploratory analysis of dynamics, max-normalized trajectories of the 1000 most abundant clonotypes were examined with PCA combined with hierarchical clustering. Separately sequenced CD4+ and CD8+ repertoires were used to assign the CD4 or CD8 phenotype of responding clones. TCRdb handled the public reads itself, with Q25 trimming in fastp and clone calling in MiXCR, and kept productive beta chains. Entries are consolidated by CDR3 protein sequence, retaining the most common genes and DNA. The V and J calls follow TCRdb's processing rather than the paper's. The sample data list 57,000 or so distinct CDR3 sequences, and 9.3% of these were observed just once. Jointly, the top ten make up approximately 1.1% of the sample.

Concerning this clonotype itself: The antigen it recognizes is unknown. No much larger clone is present one base from it, and per-base qualities are unavailable.

From cysteine to phenylalanine, the CDR3 is 16 amino acids long. Kept here is only the CDR3 DNA, which spans 48 bases and is read in frame from base 1. CDR1 LGHNA and CDR2 YSLEER are derived from the germline V gene. V was cut back by 0 bases and J by 7 bases, leaving a gap of 13 bases between them. The sequence joins TRBV4-3 to TRBJ1-6; D gene: possibly TRBD1, on 5 matching bases. The source material was PBMCs or a T cell subset sorted from them (not recorded which). This TCR derives from a man aged 18 to 35 who had mild COVID-19 (a few samples of this study predate the infection). The sample titles of this study are shuffled in the database, so cell type and time point are left out; the donor was told from shared clones. The sequenced DNA: TGCGCCAGCAGCCAAGATAGACGGCAGGGAAATTCACCCCTCCACTTT. This codes for CASSQDRRQGNSPLHF.